The T cell receptor (beta chain) under discussion was sequenced for a study of blood T cell repertoires in COVID-19. Per the study methods: Reference gene primers were amplified, and this amplification served to estimate nucleated cell counts. The table came from immunoSEQ multiplex PCR; TCRdb's copy has only in-frame clones and leaves some out. V and J calls and clone size are given by that table; D and trimming were obtained from the DNA. The data contain about 110,000 clones, around 90% of them singletons. V was cut by 4 bases and J by 6 bases, with 12 bases left in between. The CDR3 spans 14 residues. Germline assignment: CDR1 SNHLY and CDR2 FYNNEI.

The chain carries TRBV2 and TRBJ2-2, with a weak D call TRBD1 (6 bases). This TCR was recovered from a human donor in a cohort sampled during active COVID-19. Sequenced: peripheral blood. In DNA, the CDR3 is TGTGCCAGCAGTGTCAGGGGAGCCGCCGGGGAGCTGTTTTTT. Amino acids: CASSVRGAAGELFF.